This T cell receptor beta chain is from a study of breast tumors, draining lymph nodes, adjacent tissues. The CDR3 length is 12 residues. CDR1 is DFQATT and CDR2 is SNEGSKA in the germline V gene (reference sequence). Samples came from axillary lymph nodes draining the breast cancer. MiXCR, applied by TCRdb to the multiplex PCR reads, yields one record per CDR3 protein. The table has around 300,000 distinct CDR3 sequences, 30% seen once; the top ten hold approximately 1%. The TCR comes from a female donor with breast cancer. Some clones in this sample may be carry-over from other donors' samples. The chain couples TRBV20-1 to TRBJ1-2; 7 bases align to TRBD2. The end of the DNA is better explained by TRBJ2-1, so the J call may be wrong. The material sequenced was axillary lymph node tissue. CDR3 protein: CSARGGDNEQFF. In DNA, the CDR3 is TGCAGTGCTAGGGGGGGGGACAATGAGCAGTTCTTC.